These 7 T cell receptor beta chains were sequenced from one sample in a study of blood T cell repertoires in COVID-19. TCRdb keeps only in-frame clones here, not all; method: immunoSEQ multiplex PCR. Among a few hundred thousand clones, approximately 90% were seen once, and the ten largest hold 1.2%. Specimen: PBMCs or T cells enriched from blood (not recorded which). Every receptor here comes from a woman under 30 who had recovered from COVID-19.

The chain couples TRBV4-3 to TRBJ2-6, with 7 nucleotides matching TRBD1. The CDR3 covers 16 residues. Germline V gene data show CDR1 as LGHNA and CDR2 as YSLEER. V lost 1 base, J lost 0 bases, and 0 bases stayed unmatched. CDR3 in amino acids: CASSQGQGSGANVLTF. The CDR3 DNA follows: TGCGCCAGCAGCCAAGGACAGGGCTCTGGGGCCAACGTCCTGACTTTC.

The CDR3 region is CASSPTGGVRNTEAFF. The CDR3 coding sequence is TGTGCCAGCAGCCCTACAGGGGGCGTTAGGAACACTGAAGCTTTCTTT. The chain uses TRBV5-6 and TRBJ1-1, with 9 bases aligning to TRBD1. Germline CDR1 reads SGHDT; CDR2 reads YYEEEE. This CDR3 has 16 residues. V shed 4 bases, J shed 1 base, and the junction held 8 bases outside the gene matches.

The V and J genes are TRBV4-2 and TRBJ2-7, with D perhaps matching TRBD2 (5 bases). V was pared by 0 bases and J by 5 bases, with 14 bases between. Per the germline V gene, CDR1 is LGHNA and CDR2 is YNFKEQ. The CDR3 runs 15 residues. The CDR3 here is CASSQDGEGLDEQYF. CDR3 DNA: TGTGCCAGCAGCCAAGATGGAGAGGGTCTGGACGAGCAGTACTTC.

The chain employs TRBV6-5 and TRBJ1-2, with no clear D. Trimming removed 7 bases at V and 3 bases at J, with 9 bases between. Germline values: CDR1 MNHEY, CDR2 SVGAGI. The CDR3 covers 12 residues. Written as DNA, the CDR3 is TGTGCCAGCAAGACTGAAGACTATGGCTACACCTTC. Translation: CASKTEDYGYTF.

Only one count was recorded for this clone. The V and J genes are TRBV30 and TRBJ2-7, with D perhaps TRBD1 (6 bases). V lost 4 bases, J lost 1 base, and 8 bases lay in between. From germline, CDR1 is GTSNPN and CDR2 SVGIG (reference sequence). CDR3 length equals 12 residues. The CDR3 loop is CAWTGDSYEQYF. DNA for the CDR3: TGTGCCTGGACAGGGGATTCCTACGAGCAGTACTTC.

The chain has TRBV2 and TRBJ2-3; D is perhaps TRBD2 (5 bases). Germline CDR1 is SNHLY and CDR2 is FYNNEI. The CDR3 length is 14 residues. Trimming took 7 bases from V and 0 from J, leaving 11 bases between them. The CDR3 nucleotides are TGTGCCAGCAATGACGGACTGAGCACAGATACGCAGTATTTT. This sequence encodes CASNDGLSTDTQYF.

The rearrangement uses TRBV28 and TRBJ1-1; a possible D gene is TRBD1 (6 bases). The CDR3 loop spans 15 amino acids. Germline lookup yields CDR1 MDHEN and CDR2 SYDVKM. V was clipped by 4 bases and J by 1 base, with 13 bases between them. The chain's CDR3 is CASSSWGTSNTEAFF. The CDR3 nucleotides read TGTGCCAGCAGTTCCTGGGGGACATCGAACACTGAAGCTTTCTTT.